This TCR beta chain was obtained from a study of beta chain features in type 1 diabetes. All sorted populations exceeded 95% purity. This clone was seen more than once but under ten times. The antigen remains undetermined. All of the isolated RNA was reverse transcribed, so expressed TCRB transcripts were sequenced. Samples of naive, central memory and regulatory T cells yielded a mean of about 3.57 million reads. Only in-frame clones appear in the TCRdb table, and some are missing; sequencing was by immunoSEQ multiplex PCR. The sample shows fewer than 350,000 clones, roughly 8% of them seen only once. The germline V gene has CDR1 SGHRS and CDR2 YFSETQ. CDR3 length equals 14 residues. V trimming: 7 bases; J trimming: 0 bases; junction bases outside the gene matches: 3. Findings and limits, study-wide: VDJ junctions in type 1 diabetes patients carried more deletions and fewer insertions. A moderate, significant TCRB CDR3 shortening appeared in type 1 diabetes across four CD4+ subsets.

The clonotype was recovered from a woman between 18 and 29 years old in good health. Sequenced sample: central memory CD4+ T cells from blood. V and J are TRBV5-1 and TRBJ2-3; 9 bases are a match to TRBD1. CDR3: CASGGTGSTDTQYF. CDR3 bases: TGCGCCAGCGGCGGGACAGGGAGCACAGATACGCAGTATTTT.